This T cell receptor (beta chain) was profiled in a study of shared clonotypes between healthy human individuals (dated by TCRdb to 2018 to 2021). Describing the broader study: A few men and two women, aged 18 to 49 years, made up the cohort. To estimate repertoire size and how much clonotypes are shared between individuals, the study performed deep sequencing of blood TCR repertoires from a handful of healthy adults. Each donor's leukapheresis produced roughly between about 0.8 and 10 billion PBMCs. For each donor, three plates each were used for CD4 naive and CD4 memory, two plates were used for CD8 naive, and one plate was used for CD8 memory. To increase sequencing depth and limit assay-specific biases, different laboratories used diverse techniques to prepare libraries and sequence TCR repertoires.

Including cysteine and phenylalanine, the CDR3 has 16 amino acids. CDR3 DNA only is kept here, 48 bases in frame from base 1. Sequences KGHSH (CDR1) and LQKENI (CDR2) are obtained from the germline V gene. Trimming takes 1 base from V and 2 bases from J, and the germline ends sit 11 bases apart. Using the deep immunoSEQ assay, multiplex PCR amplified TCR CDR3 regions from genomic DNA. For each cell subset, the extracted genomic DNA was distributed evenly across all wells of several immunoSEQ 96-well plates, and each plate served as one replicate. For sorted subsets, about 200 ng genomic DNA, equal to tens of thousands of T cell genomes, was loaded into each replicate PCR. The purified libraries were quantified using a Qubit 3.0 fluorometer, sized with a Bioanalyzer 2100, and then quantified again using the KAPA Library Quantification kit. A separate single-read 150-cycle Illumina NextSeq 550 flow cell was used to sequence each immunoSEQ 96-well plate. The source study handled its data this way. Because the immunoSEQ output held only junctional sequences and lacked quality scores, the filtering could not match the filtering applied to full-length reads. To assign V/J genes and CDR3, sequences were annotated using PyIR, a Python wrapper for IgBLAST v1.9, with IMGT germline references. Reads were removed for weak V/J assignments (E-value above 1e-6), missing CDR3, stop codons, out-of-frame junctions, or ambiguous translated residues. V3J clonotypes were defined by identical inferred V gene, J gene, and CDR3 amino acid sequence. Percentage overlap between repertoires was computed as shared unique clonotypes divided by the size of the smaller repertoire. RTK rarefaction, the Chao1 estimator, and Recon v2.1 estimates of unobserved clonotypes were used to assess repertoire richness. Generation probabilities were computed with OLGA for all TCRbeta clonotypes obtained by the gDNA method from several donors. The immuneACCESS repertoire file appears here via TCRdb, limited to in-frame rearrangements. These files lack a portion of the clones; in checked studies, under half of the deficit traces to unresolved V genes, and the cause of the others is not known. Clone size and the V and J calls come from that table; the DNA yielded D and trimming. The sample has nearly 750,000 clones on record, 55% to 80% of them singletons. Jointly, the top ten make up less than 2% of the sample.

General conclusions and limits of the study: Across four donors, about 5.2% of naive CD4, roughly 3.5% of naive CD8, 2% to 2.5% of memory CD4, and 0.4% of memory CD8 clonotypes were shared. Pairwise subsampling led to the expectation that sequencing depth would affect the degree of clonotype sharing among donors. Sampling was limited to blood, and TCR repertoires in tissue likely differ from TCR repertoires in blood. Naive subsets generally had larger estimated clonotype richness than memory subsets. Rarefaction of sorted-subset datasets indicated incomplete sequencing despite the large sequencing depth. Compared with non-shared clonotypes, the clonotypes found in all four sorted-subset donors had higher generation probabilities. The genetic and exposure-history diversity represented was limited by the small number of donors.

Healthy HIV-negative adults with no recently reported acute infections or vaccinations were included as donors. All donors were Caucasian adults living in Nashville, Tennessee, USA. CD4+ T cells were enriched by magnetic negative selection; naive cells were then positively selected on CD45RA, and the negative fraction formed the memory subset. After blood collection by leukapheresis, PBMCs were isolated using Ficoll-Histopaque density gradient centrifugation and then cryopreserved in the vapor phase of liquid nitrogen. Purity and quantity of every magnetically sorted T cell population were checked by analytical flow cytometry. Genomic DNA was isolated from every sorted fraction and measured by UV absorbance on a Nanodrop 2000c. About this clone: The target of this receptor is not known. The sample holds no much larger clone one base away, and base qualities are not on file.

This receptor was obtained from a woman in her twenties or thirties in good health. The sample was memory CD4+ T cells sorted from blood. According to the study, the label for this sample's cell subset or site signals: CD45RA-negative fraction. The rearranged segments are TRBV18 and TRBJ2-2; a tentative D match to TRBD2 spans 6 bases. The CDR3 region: CASSPQLADNTGELFF. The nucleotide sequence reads TGTGCCAGCTCACCACAACTAGCAGATAACACCGGGGAGCTGTTTTTT. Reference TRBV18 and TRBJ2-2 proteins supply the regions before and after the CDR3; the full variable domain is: NAGVMQNPRHLVRRRGQEARLRCSPMKGHSHVYWYRQLPEEGLKFMVYLQKENIIDESGMPKERFSAEFPKEGPSILRIQQVVRGDSAAYFCASSPQLADNTGELFFGEGSRLTVL.